The 5 T cell receptor beta chains presented below share a single source sample, sequenced in a study of T cells after yellow fever vaccination. TCRdb redid the calling of the 5' RACE reads with MiXCR, one entry per CDR3 protein. The repertoire consists of a few hundred thousand distinct CDR3 sequences, with 11% occurring once and the leading ten covering around 19%. Sequences were derived from PBMCs, sampled on the day of the first yellow fever vaccination. These receptors came from a man younger than 35 who received the YFV17D yellow fever vaccine.

As DNA, the CDR3 is TGTGCCAGCAGTTACTCGCTTAGGGGAGGGGGGTCCCTCCACTTT. Translating it yields CASSYSLRGGGSLHF. J is TRBJ1-6 and V is TRBV6-5, with TRBD1 as a possible D gene (6 bases). Germline CDR1 reads MNHEY; CDR2 reads SVGAGI. The length of the CDR3 is 15 residues. With 0 bases removed from V and 14 bases from J, the gap between germline ends came to 17 bases.

This clonotype appeared a few times. The chain joins TRBV29-1 to TRBJ2-5; 7 nucleotides match TRBD1. Germline V gene data show CDR1 as SQVTM and CDR2 as ANQGSEA. V shed 3 bases, J shed 0 bases, and the junction held 7 bases outside the gene matches. The CDR3 length is 15 residues. CDR3 sequence reads: CSVEGEGAHQETQYF. The CDR3 bases are TGCAGCGTTGAGGGCGAGGGGGCCCACCAAGAGACCCAGTACTTC.

V is TRBV11-2 and J is TRBJ2-5, with TRBD2 matching 12 bases. The CDR3 extends over 17 amino acids. The ends lost 2 bases at V and 4 bases at J; junction bases unmatched: 8. Germline loops: CDR1 SGHAT, CDR2 FQNNGV. This CDR3 reads CASSLSPLAGGGETQYF. CDR3 coding DNA: TGTGCCAGCAGCTTAAGTCCACTAGCGGGGGGAGGAGAGACCCAGTACTTC.

The rearrangement links TRBV19 to TRBJ2-3, with D possibly matching TRBD2 (5 bases). V was trimmed by 6 bases and J by 3 bases, leaving 19 bases between them. Germline values: CDR1 LNHDA, CDR2 SQIVND (reference sequence). The CDR3 runs to 16 residues. In DNA, the CDR3 is TGTGCCAGTAGCACACCCGGGGATGGTGGAACAGATACGCAGTATTTT. It is translated as CASSTPGDGGTDTQYF.

This clonotype occurred a few times. This chain uses TRBV5-8 with TRBJ2-5, with 9 bases lining up with TRBD2. CDR3 length: 14 amino acids. The junction had 5 bases not matched to a gene; V was cut back by 2 bases and J by 6 bases. The germline CDR1 and CDR2 sequences are SGHTS and YDEGEE. The CDR3 is CASSFAGGPKTQYF. The CDR3 DNA reads as TGTGCCAGCAGCTTTGCGGGGGGGCCCAAGACCCAGTACTTC.